What follows describes a single T cell receptor beta chain. Grouping used clinical history reported by participants in a survey and questionnaire. This record belongs to a study of blood T cell repertoires in COVID-19. On the study more broadly: The analysed material was cDNA or gDNA that came from T cells, B-cell-depleted T cells, or PBMCs.

V shed 8 bases and J 7 bases; nucleotides not matched to a gene: 11. The CDR3 is 14 residues long. Germline values: CDR1 LNHDA, CDR2 SQIVND (reference sequence). In the authors' methods: Amplification from reference gene primers served as the basis for estimated nucleated cell counts. Sequencing was performed with immunoSEQ multiplex PCR; in TCRdb, only in-frame clones are kept and a portion is missing. For V, J and clone size, that table is used; D and trimming come from the DNA. The sample holds 270,000 or so clones, about 85% seen once. This clonotype originated in a woman aged 45-65 years who had been exposed to COVID-19. Material for sequencing was PBMCs or T cells enriched from blood (not recorded which). The chain joins TRBV19 to TRBJ2-1; TRBD2 agrees at 7 bases. This CDR3 is CASSVGQRGNEQFF. The CDR3 DNA reads TGTGCCAGTTCTGTCGGGCAGCGGGGAAATGAGCAGTTCTTC. The full variable domain, completed using reference TRBV19 and TRBJ2-1, is DGGITQSPKYLFRKEGQNVTLSCEQNLNHDAMYWYRQDPGQGLRLIYYSQIVNDFQKGDIAEGYSVSREKKESFPLTVTSAQKNPTAFYLCASSVGQRGNEQFFGPGTRLTVL.